The 14 T cell receptor beta chains below come from one sample, sequenced in a study of blood T cell repertoires in COVID-19. The repertoire was sequenced with immunoSEQ multiplex PCR; TCRdb's copy has only in-frame clones and lacks some. The repertoire holds roughly 250,000 clones, 84% seen once, with 8.6% in the top ten. The sequenced sample was peripheral blood. The receptors derive from a human donor in a cohort sampled during active COVID-19.

V usage is TRBV4-2 and J usage is TRBJ2-1; weak D call: TRBD2 (7 bases). V was shortened by 6 bases and J by 7 bases, with 19 bases between the two germline ends. The germline CDR1 and CDR2 sequences are LGHNA and YNFKEQ. This CDR3 spans 15 amino acids. The CDR3 loop reads CASRLTSVRGNEQFF. CDR3 nucleotides: TGTGCCAGCAGACTAACTAGCGTTAGGGGGAATGAGCAGTTCTTC.

The chain combines TRBV28 with TRBJ2-7; 11 nucleotides line up with TRBD1. This CDR3 has 16 residues. The V and J ends lost 4 bases and 4 bases, in that order; junction bases with no gene match: 9. CDR1 is MDHEN, CDR2 SYDVKM, per germline. The CDR3 reads CASSSKRDRGGYEQYF. The CDR3 DNA reads as TGTGCCAGCAGTTCAAAACGGGACAGGGGGGGATACGAGCAGTACTTC.

V gene TRBV24-1 combines with J gene TRBJ2-3; TRBD2 matches 7 bases. J was trimmed by 5 bases and V by 10 bases; bases with no gene match: 14. The CDR3 has 15 residues. Germline assignment: CDR1 KGHDR and CDR2 SFDVKD. The CDR3 loop reads CATRSGTIDVDTQYF. Written as DNA, the CDR3 is TGTGCCACGAGATCCGGGACTATTGACGTAGATACGCAGTATTTT.

The chain recombines TRBV11-3 with TRBJ2-1, with 15 bases identical to TRBD2. Per the germline V gene, CDR1 is SGHNT and CDR2 is YENEEA. V gave up 3 bases and J gave up 7 bases; unmatched junction bases: 10. This CDR3 is 18 amino acids long. CDR3 sequence (DNA): TGTGCCAGCAGCTTCACCGGGACTAGCGGGGGGCCAAGAAATGAGCAGTTCTTC. The encoded protein is CASSFTGTSGGPRNEQFF.

The V and J genes are TRBV5-1 and TRBJ1-1; TRBD1 might be the D (5 bases). The CDR3 is made up of 16 amino acids. Trimming stripped 1 base from V and 5 bases from J, with 18 bases between. CDR1 is SGHRS, CDR2 YFSETQ, per germline. CDR3 sequence: CASSLNVAGQRTEAFF. DNA of the CDR3: TGCGCCAGCAGCTTGAACGTCGCGGGGCAGAGGACTGAAGCTTTCTTT.

Only one count was recorded for this clone. The genes are TRBV9 and TRBJ1-2; 7 bases agree with TRBD1. Germline V CDR1 and CDR2: SGDLS, YYNGEE. Trimming removed 3 bases from V and 5 bases from J; junction bases left unmatched: 13. The CDR3 is 16 residues long. The CDR3 here is CASSAPGGSGEYGYTF. CDR3 sequence (DNA): TGTGCCAGCAGCGCCCCAGGGGGGTCTGGGGAATATGGCTACACCTTC.

The V gene is TRBV13, the J gene TRBJ2-2; 12 bases match TRBD2. Germline CDR1 and CDR2: PRHDT and FYEKMQ (reference sequence). This CDR3 is built from 17 residues. The ends lost 5 bases at V and 4 bases at J; junction bases unmatched: 8. CDR3 sequence (DNA): TGTGCCAGCAGCGCTCGACTAGCGGGGGCGACCACCGGGGAGCTGTTTTTT. Its translation: CASSARLAGATTGELFF. The variable domain in full, with the rest retrieved from reference TRBV13 and TRBJ2-2, is AAGVIQSPRHLIKEKRETATLKCYPIPRHDTVYWYQQGPGQDPQFLISFYEKMQSDKGSIPDRFSAQQFSDYHSELNMSSLELGDSALYFCASSARLAGATTGELFFGEGSRLTVL.

CDR3 coding DNA: TGTGCCAGCAGCATTACTAGAAACACCGGGGAGCTGTTTTTT. Its translation is CASSITRNTGELFF. The rearrangement joins TRBV11-2 to TRBJ2-2; weak D call: TRBD2 (5 bases). This CDR3 has 14 amino acids. Germline CDR1 is SGHAT and CDR2 is FQNNGV. Trimming took 5 bases from V and 2 from J, leaving 9 bases between them.

This chain links TRBV5-1 with TRBJ2-2; 12 nucleotides match TRBD2. Germline values: CDR1 SGHRS, CDR2 YFSETQ. V was clipped by 3 bases and J by 7 bases; unmatched bases: 10. This CDR3 spans 17 amino acids. As DNA, the CDR3 is TGCGCCAGCAGCTCGGGGTTCGGACTAGCGGGACACGGGGAGCTGTTTTTT. It yields the protein CASSSGFGLAGHGELFF. The variable domain in full, completed from reference TRBV5-1 and TRBJ2-2, reads KAGVTQTPRYLIKTRGQQVTLSCSPISGHRSVSWYQQTPGQGLQFLFEYFSETQRNKGNFPGRFSGRQFSNSRSEMNVSTLELGDSALYLCASSSGFGLAGHGELFFGEGSRLTVL.

This clone has just a few counts. This rearrangement joins TRBV11-2 to TRBJ1-3, with 8 bases fitting TRBD1. Germline lookup yields CDR1 SGHAT and CDR2 FQNNGV. V lost 4 bases and J lost 7; bases outside the gene matches: 3. The CDR3 loop spans 13 amino acids. CDR3 DNA sequence: TGTGCCAGCAGCTCGACAGGGGTTAACACCATATATTTT. This sequence encodes CASSSTGVNTIYF.

V is TRBV6-5 and J is TRBJ1-2; TRBD1 matches at 10 bases. Per germline, CDR1 MNHEY and CDR2 SVGAGI. There are 15 residues in the CDR3. After removal of 4 bases from V and 2 bases from J, the junction contained 4 bases not matched to a gene. As DNA, the CDR3 is TGTGCCAGCAGTTGGACAGGGGGGTTAAACTATGGCTACACCTTC. The encoded protein is CASSWTGGLNYGYTF.

The rearrangement uses TRBV5-4 and TRBJ1-2; D remains unclear. The germline V gene has CDR1 SGHNT and CDR2 YYREEE (reference sequence). V was cut by 1 base and J by 6 bases, with 7 bases left in between. The length of the CDR3 is 12 residues. For the CDR3, the DNA is TGTGCCAGCAGCTTGCTCCAGGATGGCTACACCTTC. Translated, it gives CASSLLQDGYTF.

V gene TRBV6-5 combines with J gene TRBJ2-3; D gene ambiguous. CDR1 and CDR2 from the germline V gene are MNHEY and SVGAGI. CDR3 length: 11 amino acids. V was trimmed by 8 bases and J by 3 bases, leaving 6 bases between them. The CDR3 protein is CASLRTDTQYF. The DNA of the CDR3 is TGTGCCAGCCTTCGGACAGATACGCAGTATTTT.

The genes are TRBV9 and TRBJ2-3; weak D call: TRBD2 (5 bases). This CDR3 has 16 residues. Trimming removed 0 bases from V and 1 base from J, with 12 bases in between. Germline loops: CDR1 SGDLS, CDR2 YYNGEE. In nucleotides, the CDR3 is TGTGCCAGCAGCGTAGTAGGAGGCTCTGGCACAGATACGCAGTATTTT. Translated, it gives CASSVVGGSGTDTQYF.